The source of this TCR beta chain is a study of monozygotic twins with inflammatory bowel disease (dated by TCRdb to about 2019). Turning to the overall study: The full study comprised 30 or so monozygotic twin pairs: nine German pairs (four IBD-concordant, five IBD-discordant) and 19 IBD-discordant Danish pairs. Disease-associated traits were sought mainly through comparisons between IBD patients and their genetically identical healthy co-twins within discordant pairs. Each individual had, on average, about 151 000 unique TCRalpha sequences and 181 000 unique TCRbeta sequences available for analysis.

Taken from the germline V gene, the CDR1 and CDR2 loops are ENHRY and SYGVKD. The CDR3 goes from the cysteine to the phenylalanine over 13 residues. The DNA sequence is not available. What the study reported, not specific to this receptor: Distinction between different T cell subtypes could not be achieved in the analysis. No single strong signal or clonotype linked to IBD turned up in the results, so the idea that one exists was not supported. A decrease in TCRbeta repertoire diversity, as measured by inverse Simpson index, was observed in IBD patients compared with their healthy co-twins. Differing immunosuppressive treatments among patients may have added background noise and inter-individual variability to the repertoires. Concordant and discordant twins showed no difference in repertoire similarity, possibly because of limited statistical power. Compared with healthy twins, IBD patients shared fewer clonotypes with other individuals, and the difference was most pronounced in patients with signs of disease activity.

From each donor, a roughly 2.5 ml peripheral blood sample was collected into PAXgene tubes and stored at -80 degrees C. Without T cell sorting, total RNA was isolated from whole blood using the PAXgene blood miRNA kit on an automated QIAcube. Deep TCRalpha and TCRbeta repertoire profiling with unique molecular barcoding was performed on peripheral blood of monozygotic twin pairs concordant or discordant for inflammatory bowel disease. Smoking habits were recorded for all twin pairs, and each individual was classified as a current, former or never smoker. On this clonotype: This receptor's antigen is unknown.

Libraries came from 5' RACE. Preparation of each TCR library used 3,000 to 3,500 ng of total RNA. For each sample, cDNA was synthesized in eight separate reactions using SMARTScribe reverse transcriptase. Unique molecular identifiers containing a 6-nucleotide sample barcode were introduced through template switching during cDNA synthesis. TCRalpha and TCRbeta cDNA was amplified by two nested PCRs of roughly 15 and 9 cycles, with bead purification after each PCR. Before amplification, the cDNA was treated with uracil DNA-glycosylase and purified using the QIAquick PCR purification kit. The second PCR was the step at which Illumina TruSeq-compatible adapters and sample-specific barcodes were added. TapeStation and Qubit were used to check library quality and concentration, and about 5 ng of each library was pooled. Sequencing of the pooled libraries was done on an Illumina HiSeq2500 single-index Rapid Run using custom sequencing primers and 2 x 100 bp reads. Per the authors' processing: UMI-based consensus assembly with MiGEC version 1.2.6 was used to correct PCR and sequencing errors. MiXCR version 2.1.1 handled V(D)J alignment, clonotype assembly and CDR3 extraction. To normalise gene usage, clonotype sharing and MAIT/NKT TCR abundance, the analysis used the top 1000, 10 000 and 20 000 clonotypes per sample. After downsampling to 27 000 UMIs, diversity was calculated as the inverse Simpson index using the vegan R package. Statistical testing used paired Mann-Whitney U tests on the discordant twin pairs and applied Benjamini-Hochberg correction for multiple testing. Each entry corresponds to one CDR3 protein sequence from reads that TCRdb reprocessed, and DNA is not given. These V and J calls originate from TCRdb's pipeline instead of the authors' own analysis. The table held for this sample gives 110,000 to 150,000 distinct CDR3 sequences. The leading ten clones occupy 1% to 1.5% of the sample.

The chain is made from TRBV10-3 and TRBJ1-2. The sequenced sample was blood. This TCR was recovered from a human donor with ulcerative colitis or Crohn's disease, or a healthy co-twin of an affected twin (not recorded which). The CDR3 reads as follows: CAISENQNYGYTF.